The clone carrying this T cell receptor beta chain has just a few counts. The antigen remains unidentified. The sequenced fragment ends 3 residues before the CDR3 boundary, so the rest is inferred from the germline J gene. Method: immunoSEQ multiplex PCR; TCRdb's copy keeps in-frame clones and lacks some. This sample comprises under 40,000 clones, none seen once only. The data derive from a study of T cell clonality in common variable immunodeficiency. General study points: CVID subjects shared fewer TCRbeta clones than healthy controls did. In common variable immunodeficiency, TCR beta chains reportedly carried fewer deletions and N-nucleotide insertions.

The germline gives CDR1 MNHEY, CDR2 SVGEGT. The trim removed 5 bases at V and 6 bases at J, leaving 11 bases unmatched. CDR3 length: 16 amino acids. Patients had low serum IgG, IgA and/or IgM and specific antibody deficiency. Most patients and controls had Caucasian heritage. Sequences were obtained from peripheral blood mononuclear cells. V usage is TRBV6-2 or TRBV6-3 and J usage is TRBJ1-5; 9 bases align to TRBD1. The sequence derives from a human donor with common variable immunodeficiency. The CDR3 is CASSTLSGQGTQPQHF. The covered CDR3 bases are TGTGCCAGCAGTACCCTTTCTGGACAGGGGACTCAGCCC.